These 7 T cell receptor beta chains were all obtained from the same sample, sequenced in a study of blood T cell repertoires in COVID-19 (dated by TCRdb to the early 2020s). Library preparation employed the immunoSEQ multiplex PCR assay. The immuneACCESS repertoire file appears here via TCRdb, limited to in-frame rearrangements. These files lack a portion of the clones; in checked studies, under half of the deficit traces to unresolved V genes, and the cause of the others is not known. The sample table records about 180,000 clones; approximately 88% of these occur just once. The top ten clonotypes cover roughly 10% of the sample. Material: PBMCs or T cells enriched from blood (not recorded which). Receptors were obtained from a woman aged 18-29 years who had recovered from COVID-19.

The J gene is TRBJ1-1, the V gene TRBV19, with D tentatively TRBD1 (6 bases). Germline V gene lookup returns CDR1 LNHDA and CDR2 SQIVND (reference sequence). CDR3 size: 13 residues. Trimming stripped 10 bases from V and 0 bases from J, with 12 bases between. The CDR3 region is CAISDSLNTEAFF. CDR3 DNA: TGTGCCATTTCGGACAGTCTGAACACTGAAGCTTTCTTT. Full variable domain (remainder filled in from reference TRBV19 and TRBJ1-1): DGGITQSPKYLFRKEGQNVTLSCEQNLNHDAMYWYRQDPGQGLRLIYYSQIVNDFQKGDIAEGYSVSREKKESFPLTVTSAQKNPTAFYLCAISDSLNTEAFFGQGTRLTVV.

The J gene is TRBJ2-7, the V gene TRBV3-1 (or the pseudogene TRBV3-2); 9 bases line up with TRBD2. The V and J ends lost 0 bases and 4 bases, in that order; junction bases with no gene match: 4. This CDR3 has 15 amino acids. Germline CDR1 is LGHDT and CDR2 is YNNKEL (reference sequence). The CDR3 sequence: CASSQDSGLAYEQYF. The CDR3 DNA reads TGTGCCAGCAGCCAAGATAGCGGACTAGCGTACGAGCAGTACTTC.

The CDR3 loop is CASSRQSYEQYF. The CDR3 DNA sequence: TGTGCCAGTAGTAGGCAATCCTACGAGCAGTACTTC. The V call is TRBV19, the J call TRBJ2-7; no clear D. This CDR3 comprises 12 residues. V lost 4 bases to trimming and J lost 1 base, with 5 bases between them. Germline CDR1 reads LNHDA; CDR2 reads SQIVND (reference sequence).

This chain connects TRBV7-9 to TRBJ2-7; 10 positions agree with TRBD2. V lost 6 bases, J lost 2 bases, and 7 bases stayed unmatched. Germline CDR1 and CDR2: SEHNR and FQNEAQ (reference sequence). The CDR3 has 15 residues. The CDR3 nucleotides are TGTGCCAGCAGGCCAGGACTAGCGGAGACCTACGAGCAGTACTTC. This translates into CASRPGLAETYEQYF.

The CDR3 here is CASSLGLSPYEQYF. CDR3 coding DNA: TGTGCCAGCAGCTTAGGACTGAGTCCCTACGAGCAGTACTTC. V and J are TRBV5-4 and TRBJ2-7; TRBD2 is a possible D gene (5 bases). The CDR3 covers 14 residues. CDR1 and CDR2 (germline): SGHNT, YYREEE (reference sequence). The V and J ends lost 2 bases and 2 bases respectively, with 11 bases between them.

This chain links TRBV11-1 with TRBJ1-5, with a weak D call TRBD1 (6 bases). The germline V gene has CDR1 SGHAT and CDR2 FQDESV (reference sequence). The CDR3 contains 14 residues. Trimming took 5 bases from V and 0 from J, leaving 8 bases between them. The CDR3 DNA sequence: TGTGCCAGCAGCCCCAGGGGTAGCAATCAGCCCCAGCATTTT. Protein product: CASSPRGSNQPQHF.

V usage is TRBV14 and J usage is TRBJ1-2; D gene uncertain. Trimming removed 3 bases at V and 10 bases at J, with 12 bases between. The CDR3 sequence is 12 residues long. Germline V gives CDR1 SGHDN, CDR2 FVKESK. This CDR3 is CASSHGGQHYTF. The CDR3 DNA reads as TGTGCCAGCAGCCACGGCGGTCAGCACTACACCTTC. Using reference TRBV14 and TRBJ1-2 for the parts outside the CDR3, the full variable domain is EAGVTQFPSHSVIEKGQTVTLRCDPISGHDNLYWYRRVMGKEIKFLLHFVKESKQDESGMPNNRFLAERTGGTYSTLKVQPAELEDSGVYFCASSHGGQHYTFGSGTRLTVV.